Listed below are T cell receptor beta chains from one sample, sequenced in a study of blood T cell repertoires in COVID-19. Profiled with immunoSEQ multiplex PCR; TCRdb holds only in-frame clones, not every one. The sample holds roughly 200,000 clones, about 85% seen once. Sequenced: PBMCs or T cells enriched from blood (not recorded which). Source of these receptors: a man aged 40-55 years who had recovered from COVID-19. Both conserved end residues are part of each CDR3. A D gene is named only where the DNA matches it firmly. A clone size is listed for some rows: how often the clone was seen (once, few, many), or a class if it is expanded.

v_call	clone_size	d_call	j_call	cdr3_nt	cdr3_aa
TRBV9	once	NA	TRBJ2-1	TGTGCCAGCAGCGTCGGTCCTGGGGCGCACAATGAGCAGTTCTTC	CASSVGPGAHNEQFF
TRBV4-1	NA	TRBD2	TRBJ2-1	TGCGCCAGCAGCCAACGGGACTACTACAATGAGCAGTTCTTC	CASSQRDYYNEQFF
TRBV4-2	once	NA	TRBJ2-5	TGTGCCAGCAGCCAGGGTTCCGACAGGCGGGAAGAGACCCAGTACTTC	CASSQGSDRREETQYF
TRBV18	few	NA	TRBJ2-7	TGTGCCAGCTCACCAGGATCAGGGACCTACGAGCAGTACTTC	CASSPGSGTYEQYF
TRBV30	NA	NA	TRBJ2-7	TGTGCCTGGAGCGCGTCCTACGAGCAGTACTTC	CAWSASYEQYF
TRBV5-1	once	NA	TRBJ2-3	TGCGCCAGCCGCTACACCACAGATACGCAGTATTTT	CASRYTTDTQYF
TRBV7-9	NA	TRBD2	TRBJ2-1	TGTGCCAGCAGCTTAGCCGTAGGACTAGCTCATGAGCAGTTCTTC	CASSLAVGLAHEQFF
TRBV28	NA	NA	TRBJ2-3	TGTGCCAGCAGTTTATTGCACAGGGTCGCAGATACGCAGTATTTT	CASSLLHRVADTQYF
TRBV29-1	NA	NA	TRBJ1-1	TGCAGCGTTGAAGGGCAGGGGAGTGGGCGTAACACTGAAGCTTTCTTT	CSVEGQGSGRNTEAFF
TRBV30	NA	NA	TRBJ1-3	TGTGCCTGGAGTGTACAAAGGGGCGCTGTCTCTGGAAACACCATATATTTT	CAWSVQRGAVSGNTIYF
TRBV7-3	NA	TRBD1	TRBJ2-3	TGTGCCAGCAGCTCCGGGGGGACAGGGTCGACAGATACGCAGTATTTT	CASSSGGTGSTDTQYF
TRBV27	NA	TRBD2	TRBJ2-1	TGTGCCAGCAGTCCCACTCCCCTAGCGGGGCACTACAATGAGCAGTTCTTC	CASSPTPLAGHYNEQFF
TRBV2	NA	TRBD1	TRBJ2-7	TGTGCCAGCACGCAGCGGACAGGGGCCGAGCAGTACTTC	CASTQRTGAEQYF
TRBV9	NA	TRBD2	TRBJ2-5	TGTGCCAGCAGCGTAGGTGGGGGGGGAGAGACCCAGTACTTC	CASSVGGGGETQYF
TRBV7-9	NA	NA	TRBJ1-1	TGTGCCAGCAGCTTATCAAGGACAGATGAAGCTTTCTTT	CASSLSRTDEAFF
TRBV5-1	NA	TRBD1	TRBJ1-1	TGCGCCAGCAGCGCCGGGACAGGGAACACTGAAGCTTTCTTT	CASSAGTGNTEAFF
TRBV5-6	NA	TRBD2	TRBJ2-2	TGTGCCAGCAGCCCCTGGGCAGCGGGAGGTCCCGGGGAGCTGTTTTTT	CASSPWAAGGPGELFF
TRBV27	once	NA	TRBJ1-1	TGTGCCAGCAGTCCTCTGGTGGGTCAGGGGAGCACTGAAGCTTTCTTT	CASSPLVGQGSTEAFF
TRBV11-2	few	NA	TRBJ1-1	TGTGCCAGCAGCCCATGGGGCTTGACTGAAGCTTTCTTT	CASSPWGLTEAFF
TRBV30	NA	TRBD1	TRBJ1-6	TGTGCCTGGAGTCCGACAGGCCCGTCAGGGGGCCTCCACTTT	CAWSPTGPSGGLHF
TRBV4-2	NA	TRBD2	TRBJ2-1	TGTGCCAGCAGGTCGGGACTAGCGGGAGTTTTTGAGCAGTTCTTC	CASRSGLAGVFEQFF
TRBV6-5	NA	NA	TRBJ1-2	TGTGCCAGCAGCCCCACAGCTTACTATGGCTACACCTTC	CASSPTAYYGYTF
TRBV3-1/TRBV3-2	NA	TRBD1	TRBJ1-1	TGTGCCAGCAGCCGGACAGGCACTGAAGCTTTCTTT	CASSRTGTEAFF
TRBV18	NA	TRBD1	TRBJ1-6	TGTGCCAGCTCACCACCGACAGGGGAGAATTCACCCCTCCACTTT	CASSPPTGENSPLHF
TRBV3-1/TRBV3-2	NA	TRBD1	TRBJ2-1	TGTGCCAGCAGCCGGGAGACAGGGGGCTTAAAGGATGAGCAGTTCTTC	CASSRETGGLKDEQFF
TRBV5-4	NA	TRBD1	TRBJ2-5	TGTGCCAGCAGCTTGGATGGGGGGACAGGGTTAGGGACCCAGTACTTC	CASSLDGGTGLGTQYF
TRBV29-1	once	NA	TRBJ1-6	TGCAGCGTTGTAGTGGGGAGCGGTTCACCCCTCCACTTT	CSVVVGSGSPLHF
TRBV18	NA	NA	TRBJ1-1	TGTGCCAGCTCCCCCTCCGCCGGGACAACAAGCACTGAAGCTTTCTTT	CASSPSAGTTSTEAFF
TRBV5-1	NA	TRBD2	TRBJ2-3	TGCGCCAGCAGCTTGAGCGGGAGGCGAACAGATACGCAGTATTTT	CASSLSGRRTDTQYF
TRBV11-2	NA	NA	TRBJ2-1	TGTGCCAGCAGCTTAGGGGCCAGGGGATCCTACAATGAGCAGTTCTTC	CASSLGARGSYNEQFF
TRBV4-2	NA	NA	TRBJ1-5	TGTGCCAGCAGCCAAGAGTGGCAGGGCAATCAGCCCCAGCATTTT	CASSQEWQGNQPQHF